This T cell receptor (beta chain) was identified during a study of cytomegalovirus exposure and HLA in healthy donors. Study results and caveats: HLA-A and HLA-B allele assignments for most subjects were reportedly predicted accurately using TCR beta sequences. In an earlier analysis, about 87% or about 30%: the productive usage of most TCR beta V segments.

V shed 2 bases and J shed 0 bases, with 12 bases lying between them. Germline lookup yields CDR1 SGHRS and CDR2 YFSETQ. This CDR3 region has 15 residues. The donors (healthy individuals) were bone marrow donors. The PCR ran on 60 Vbeta and 13 Jbeta primers. TCRdb keeps only in-frame clones here, not all; method: immunoSEQ multiplex PCR. The sample lists about 190,000 clones; roughly four fifths were seen once. For this clone: The antigen remains unidentified.

The chain couples TRBV5-1 to TRBJ2-7; D call uncertain. The sequenced sample consisted of PBMCs. The sequence came from a woman aged 25-40 years in good health and CMV-seropositive. CDR3 residues: CASSFDRLGSYEQYF. CDR3 coding DNA: TGCGCCAGCAGCTTCGACCGACTGGGCTCCTACGAGCAGTACTTC.